This is a list of T cell receptor beta chains from one sample in a study of patients and donors after allogeneic stem cell transplantation. MiXCR, run by TCRdb on the RT-PCR reads, gives a single entry per CDR3 protein. The sample consists of fewer than 180,000 distinct CDR3 sequences, 37% of them appearing once. Sequencing was carried out using blood, either unsorted or a sorted T cell fraction (not recorded which). Source of these receptors: a human donor who was either an allogeneic HSCT recipient or a stem cell or donor lymphocyte infusion donor (not recorded which). It is not recorded whose cells these are; they may come from a transplant donor. CDR3s include the opening cysteine and the closing phenylalanine or tryptophan. D genes are given only for firm matches. Where a row states a size, it is once, few, many or the class of an expanded clone; other rows omit it.

TGTGCCACCAGCCTAGATGGGGGATCGGGGGGCCATCAGCCCCAGCATTTT	CATSLDGGSGGHQPQHF	.	17	TRBV15	.	TRBJ1-5
TGCAGCGTTGACAACGGTCGGGACAATGAGCAGTTCTTC	CSVDNGRDNEQFF	.	13	TRBV29-1	.	TRBJ2-1
TGCGCCAGCAGCTTGGTAGGAGCGAGCTCCTACAATGAGCAGTTCTTC	CASSLVGASSYNEQFF	few	16	TRBV5-1	.	TRBJ2-1
TGTGCCAGCAGTGGGACGGGCGGCTACACCTTC	CASSGTGGYTF	.	11	TRBV6-5	.	TRBJ1-2
TGCGCCAGCAGCTTGGGTTCGGTGCGAGGCTACACCTTC	CASSLGSVRGYTF	few	13	TRBV5-1	.	TRBJ1-2
TGTGCCAGCAGCTCGAGATTTGGAGCGGGGACAGATACGCAGTATTTT	CASSSRFGAGTDTQYF	.	16	TRBV11-2	TRBD2	TRBJ2-3
TGCGCCAGCAGCCCGACAGGGGCTAACTATGGCTACACCTTC	CASSPTGANYGYTF	.	14	TRBV5-1	TRBD1	TRBJ1-2
TGCAGTGGCCTAGCGGGGAATGAGCAGTTCTTC	CSGLAGNEQFF	.	11	TRBV20-1	TRBD2	TRBJ2-1
TGTGCCAGCAGTCCCCTGCGGGGGGCCGGCACAGATACGCAGTATTTT	CASSPLRGAGTDTQYF	.	16	TRBV28	TRBD2	TRBJ2-3
TGTGCCAGAGGGGGGAATCGGGACACTGAAGCTTTCTTT	CARGGNRDTEAFF	few	13	TRBV27	.	TRBJ1-1
TGTGCCAGCAGCTTAGCCCACAGGGGTGGCTACACCTTC	CASSLAHRGGYTF	.	13	TRBV7-6	TRBD1	TRBJ1-2
TGTGCCAGGGGACAGGGGCATCAGCCCCAGCATTTT	CARGQGHQPQHF	.	12	TRBV27	TRBD1	TRBJ1-5
TGCAGTGCTAGATTTTTGCGACAGGGGACTGAAGCTTTCTTT	CSARFLRQGTEAFF	few	14	TRBV20-1	TRBD1	TRBJ1-1
TGTGCCAGCAGCGTTCAGGGTACAGATACGCAGTATTTT	CASSVQGTDTQYF	.	13	TRBV7-2	.	TRBJ2-3
TGTGCCAGCAGCTTGGAGAGGGAAACAGATACGCAGTATTTT	CASSLERETDTQYF	.	14	TRBV7-3	.	TRBJ2-3
TGTGCCAGCAGTTTATGGGACAGGGAGAATTCACCCCTCCACTTT	CASSLWDRENSPLHF	.	15	TRBV28	TRBD1	TRBJ1-6
TGCAGTGCTAGGTTGACAGGGGTTGGCAATCAGCCCCAGCATTTT	CSARLTGVGNQPQHF	.	15	TRBV20-1	TRBD1	TRBJ1-5
TGTGCCAGCAGTTTCTGGGGGCTGGGTGAAGCTTTCTTT	CASSFWGLGEAFF	.	13	TRBV28	.	TRBJ1-1
TGCGCCAGCAGCCAAGATCGGACGACAGATACGCAGTATTTT	CASSQDRTTDTQYF	.	14	TRBV4-3	.	TRBJ2-3
TGTGCCCCTCCAGACTGTCCTGCCACAGATACGCAGTATTTT	CAPPDCPATDTQYF	.	14	TRBV10-3	.	TRBJ2-3
TGTGCCACCAGTCTCGCTTGGACAAATGGCTACACCTTC	CATSLAWTNGYTF	.	13	TRBV15	.	TRBJ1-2
TGCGCCAGCAGCTCTGTTTTCAGGGGAACGGATGGCTACACCTTC	CASSSVFRGTDGYTF	.	15	TRBV5-1	.	TRBJ1-2
TGTGCCAGCATCGGGCTTCAGTTCTTC	CASIGLQFF	.	9	TRBV12-3/TRBV12-4	.	TRBJ2-1
TGCAGCGTTGAAGAGGGCCCGGACACTGAAGCTTTCTTT	CSVEEGPDTEAFF	few	13	TRBV29-1	.	TRBJ1-1
TGTGCCAGCAGTTACCTGGGGAATTCACCCCTCCACTTT	CASSYLGNSPLHF	few	13	TRBV6-2/TRBV6-3	.	TRBJ1-6
TGCGCCAGCAGCCTCCTCTTGACAGGGGGAATTCACAATGAGCAGTTCTTC	CASSLLLTGGIHNEQFF	.	17	TRBV5-1	TRBD1	TRBJ2-1
TGTGCCAGCAGCTTAAACAGGGCAGGCGGCTACACCTTC	CASSLNRAGGYTF	.	13	TRBV12-3/TRBV12-4	.	TRBJ1-2
TGTGCCAGCAGTTTCAGGGTAGCTGAGCAGTTCTTC	CASSFRVAEQFF	.	12	TRBV12-3/TRBV12-4	.	TRBJ2-1
TGTGCCAGCAGTACGAAGTCGAACACTGAAGCTTTCTTT	CASSTKSNTEAFF	.	13	TRBV12-3/TRBV12-4	.	TRBJ1-1
TGTGCCAGCAGCCCCGGACAGGGGGGTTTGGAGACCCAGTACTTC	CASSPGQGGLETQYF	.	15	TRBV7-9	TRBD1	TRBJ2-5
TGTGCCAGCAGTTCCATGCAGGGCGGCGGTTCACCCCTCCACTTT	CASSSMQGGGSPLHF	.	15	TRBV6-6	.	TRBJ1-6
TGTGCCAGCAGCTTAAGGGGGGACAGGTTAAATTCACCCCTCCACTTT	CASSLRGDRLNSPLHF	.	16	TRBV7-2	TRBD1	TRBJ1-6
TGTGCCAGCAGCTTCAAGACAGGGGAACACACTGAAGCTTTCTTT	CASSFKTGEHTEAFF	few	15	TRBV11-2	TRBD1	TRBJ1-1
TGCAGTGCGCCGACAGAGGGTAACACTGAAGCTTTCTTT	CSAPTEGNTEAFF	.	13	TRBV20-1	.	TRBJ1-1
TGTGCCAGCAGCGCTCCGGACAGCGTCAATGAGCAGTTCTTC	CASSAPDSVNEQFF	.	14	TRBV7-9	.	TRBJ2-1
TGTGCCAGCACCGTCACAGGGAGCCATAGCAATCAGCCCCAGCATTTT	CASTVTGSHSNQPQHF	.	16	TRBV5-6	.	TRBJ1-5
TGTGCCAGTAGTATTTGGGGACAGCTCAATGAGCAGTTCTTC	CASSIWGQLNEQFF	.	14	TRBV19	TRBD1	TRBJ2-1
TGTGCCAGTAGTCCCGGGACGGGCGCCTACAATGAGCAGTTCTTC	CASSPGTGAYNEQFF	.	15	TRBV19	.	TRBJ2-1
TGTGCCAGCAGCTTCCAAGGGGAGTCCACTGAAGCTTTCTTT	CASSFQGESTEAFF	few	14	TRBV7-3	.	TRBJ1-1